This TCR beta chain was found in a study of blood T cell repertoires in COVID-19. For the study at large: The United States, Italy and Spain supplied acute and convalescent COVID-19 samples. T cells, B-cell-depleted T cells, or PBMCs provided the cDNA or gDNA that served as material.

The germline gives CDR1 MNHEY, CDR2 SMNVEV (reference sequence). J was trimmed by 2 bases and V by 5 bases; bases with no gene match: 9. This CDR3 region has 16 residues. As processed by the authors: Estimates of nucleated cell counts were drawn from the amplification of reference gene primers. Sequenced by immunoSEQ multiplex PCR; TCRdb stores in-frame clones only, minus some. The D gene and trimming were derived from the DNA, and the V and J assignments and clone size from that table. The sample lists a few hundred thousand clones, more than 65% occurring once. The receptor's source is a human donor with acute or convalescent COVID-19. The donor label of this sample is uncertain. The chain uses TRBV27 and TRBJ1-3; 7 bases map to TRBD1. The sample consisted of peripheral blood. The CDR3 DNA reads TGTGCCAGCAGTCCGATCCCCGACAGGGCTGGAAACACCATATATTTT. Its translation: CASSPIPDRAGNTIYF.